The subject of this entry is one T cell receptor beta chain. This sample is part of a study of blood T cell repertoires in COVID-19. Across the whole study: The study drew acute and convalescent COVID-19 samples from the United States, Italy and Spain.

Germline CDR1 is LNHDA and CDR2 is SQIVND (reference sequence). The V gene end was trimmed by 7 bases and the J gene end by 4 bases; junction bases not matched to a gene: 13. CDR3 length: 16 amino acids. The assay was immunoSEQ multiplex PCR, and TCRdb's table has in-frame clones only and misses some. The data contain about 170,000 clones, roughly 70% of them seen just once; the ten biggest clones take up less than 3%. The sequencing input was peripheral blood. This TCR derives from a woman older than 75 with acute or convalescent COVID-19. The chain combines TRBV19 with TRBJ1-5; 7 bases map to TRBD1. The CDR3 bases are TGTGCCAGTACCCTGACAGGGTCGGAGGTTAATCAGCCCCAGCATTTT. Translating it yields CASTLTGSEVNQPQHF.